The T cell receptor (beta chain) under discussion was sequenced for a study of regulatory T cells in long-lasting Graves disease. Study observations and caveats: Accuracy could have been hurt by small sample size. Segments TRBV28, TRBJ1-2 and TRBJ2-5 showed preferential usage in persistent disease.

Germline lookup yields CDR1 SGHAT and CDR2 FQNNGV. CDR3 length: 15 residues. The J segment lost 2 bases and the V segment lost 6 bases, leaving 6 bases of the junction unmatched. Construction of TCR beta libraries relied on iRepertoire HTBI primers and on Arm-PCR targeting CDR3 regions. MiXCR, applied by TCRdb to the multiplex PCR reads, yields one record per CDR3 protein. The sample holds around 400,000 distinct CDR3 sequences, 20% to 25% seen once. As to this clonotype: Its antigen is not known. Being one base from a much bigger clone, this may be a read error.

The time point denotes: persistent/refractory GD, antithyroid drugs over 5 years with positive TRAb. RNA isolated from PBMCs was used to make the TCR library. V gene TRBV11-2 combines with J gene TRBJ2-2; the match to TRBD2 covers 7 bases. This receptor was taken from a middle-aged woman with Graves disease. Material: peripheral blood mononuclear cells (PBMCs), obtained when the disease was refractory, from a patient treated with antithyroid drugs. Written as DNA, the CDR3 is TGTGCCAGCAGTGGACTAGTGGAAAACACCGGGGAGCTGTTTTTT. Translation: CASSGLVENTGELFF. The full variable domain, completed using reference TRBV11-2 and TRBJ2-2, is EAGVAQSPRYKIIEKRQSVAFWCNPISGHATLYWYQQILGQGPKLLIQFQNNGVVDDSQLPKDRFSAERLKGVDSTLKIQPAKLEDSAVYLCASSGLVENTGELFFGEGSRLTVL.